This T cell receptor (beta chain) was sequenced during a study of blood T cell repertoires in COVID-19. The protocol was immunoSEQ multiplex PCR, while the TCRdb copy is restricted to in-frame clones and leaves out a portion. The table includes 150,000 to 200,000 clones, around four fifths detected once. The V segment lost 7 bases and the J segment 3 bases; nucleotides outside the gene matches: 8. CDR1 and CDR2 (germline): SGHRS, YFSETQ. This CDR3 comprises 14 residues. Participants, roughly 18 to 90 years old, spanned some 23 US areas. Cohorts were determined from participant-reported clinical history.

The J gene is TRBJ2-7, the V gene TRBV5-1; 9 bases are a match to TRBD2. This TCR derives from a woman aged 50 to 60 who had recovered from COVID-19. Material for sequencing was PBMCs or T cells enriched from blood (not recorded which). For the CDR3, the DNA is TGCGCCAGCGAACAAGCGGGAGGAGGCTACGAGCAGTACTTC. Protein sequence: CASEQAGGGYEQYF.